This TCR beta chain stems from a study of patients and donors after allogeneic stem cell transplantation. In the case of this clonotype: An end of the junction does not agree with germline; a read error may underlie this.

This CDR3 has 18 residues. The germline V gene encodes CDR1 LNHNV and CDR2 YYDKDF (reference sequence). From the RT-PCR reads, TCRdb called clonotypes with MiXCR, one entry per CDR3 protein. The sample holds about 40,000 distinct CDR3 sequences; 25% to 35% are singletons and the top ten take about 78%. J is TRBJ2-1 and V is TRBV15, with TRBD2 matching over 10 bases. The source of this sequence is a human donor who was either an allogeneic HSCT recipient or a stem cell or donor lymphocyte infusion donor (not recorded which). It is not recorded whose cells these are; they may come from a transplant donor. Material for sequencing was blood, either unsorted or a sorted T cell fraction (not recorded which). The CDR3 sequence is CATSRDPGLAVLYNEQIF. In DNA, the CDR3 is TGTGCCACCAGCAGAGATCCTGGACTAGCGGTACTCTACAATGAGCAGATCTTC.